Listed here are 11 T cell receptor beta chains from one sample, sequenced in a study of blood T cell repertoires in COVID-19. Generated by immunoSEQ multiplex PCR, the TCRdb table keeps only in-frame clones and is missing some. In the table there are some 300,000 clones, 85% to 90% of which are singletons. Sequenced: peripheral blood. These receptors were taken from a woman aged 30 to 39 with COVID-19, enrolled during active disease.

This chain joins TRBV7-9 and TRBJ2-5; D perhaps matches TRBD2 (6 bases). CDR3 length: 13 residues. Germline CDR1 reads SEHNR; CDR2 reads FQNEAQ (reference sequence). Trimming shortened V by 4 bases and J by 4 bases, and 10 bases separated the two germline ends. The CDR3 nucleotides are TGTGCCAGCAGCTACGGGGGTCCAGAGACCCAGTACTTC. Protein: CASSYGGPETQYF.

The CDR3 sequence: CASSPGQGEKTQYF. The CDR3 DNA follows: TGTGCCAGCAGCCCCGGACAGGGGGAGAAGACCCAGTACTTC. The chain links TRBV9 to TRBJ2-5; 10 nucleotides agree with TRBD1. Germline assignment: CDR1 SGDLS and CDR2 YYNGEE. V dropped 4 bases and J dropped 6; count of bases not matched to a gene: 6. The CDR3 extends over 14 amino acids.

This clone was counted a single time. CDR3 sequence (DNA): TGTGCCAGCAGTTACACGCAGCCGAGGACTGAAGCTTTCTTT. It encodes CASSYTQPRTEAFF. This chain uses TRBV6-6 with TRBJ1-1; D uncertain. V was pared by 2 bases and J by 5 bases, with 12 bases between. CDR3 length equals 14 residues. Germline V gives CDR1 MNHNY, CDR2 SVGAGI (reference sequence).

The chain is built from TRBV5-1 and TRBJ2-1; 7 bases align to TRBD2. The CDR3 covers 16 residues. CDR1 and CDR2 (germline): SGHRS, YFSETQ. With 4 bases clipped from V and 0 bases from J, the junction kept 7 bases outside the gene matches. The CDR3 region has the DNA TGCGCCAGCAGCCGCTGGGGGGGGAGCTCCTACAATGAGCAGTTCTTC. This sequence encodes CASSRWGGSSYNEQFF.

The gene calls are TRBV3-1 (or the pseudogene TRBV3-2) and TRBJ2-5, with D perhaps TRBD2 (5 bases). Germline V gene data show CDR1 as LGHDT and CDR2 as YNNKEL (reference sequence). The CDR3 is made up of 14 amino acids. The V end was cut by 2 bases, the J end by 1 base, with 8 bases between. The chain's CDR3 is CASSQWETQETQYF. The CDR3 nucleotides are TGTGCCAGCAGCCAATGGGAGACCCAAGAGACCCAGTACTTC.

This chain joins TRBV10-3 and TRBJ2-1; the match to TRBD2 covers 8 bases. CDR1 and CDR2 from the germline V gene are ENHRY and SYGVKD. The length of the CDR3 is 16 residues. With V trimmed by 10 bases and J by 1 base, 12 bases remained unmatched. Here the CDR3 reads CATQDGGGSSYNEQFF. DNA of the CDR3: TGTGCCACGCAGGATGGCGGGGGGAGTTCCTACAATGAGCAGTTCTTC.

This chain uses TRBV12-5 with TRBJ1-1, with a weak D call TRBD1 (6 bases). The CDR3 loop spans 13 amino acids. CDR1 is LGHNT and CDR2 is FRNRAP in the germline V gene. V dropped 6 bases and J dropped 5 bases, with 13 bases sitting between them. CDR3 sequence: CASGREQGTEAFF. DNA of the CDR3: TGTGCTAGTGGGAGGGAACAGGGAACTGAAGCTTTCTTT.

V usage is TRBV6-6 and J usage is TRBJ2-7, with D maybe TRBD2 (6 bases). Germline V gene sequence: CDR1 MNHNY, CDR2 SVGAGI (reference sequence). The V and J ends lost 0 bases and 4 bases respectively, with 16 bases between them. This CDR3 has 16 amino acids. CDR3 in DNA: TGTGCCAGCAGTTACTCGCGGGAAGCGCATTCATACGAGCAGTACGTC. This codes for CASSYSREAHSYEQYV.

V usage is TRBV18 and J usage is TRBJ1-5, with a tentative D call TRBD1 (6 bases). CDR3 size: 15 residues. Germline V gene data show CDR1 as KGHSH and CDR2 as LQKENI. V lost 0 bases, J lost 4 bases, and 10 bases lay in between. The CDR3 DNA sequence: TGTGCCAGCTCACCACCTACAGGGTCGAATCAGCCCCAGCATTTT. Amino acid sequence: CASSPPTGSNQPQHF.

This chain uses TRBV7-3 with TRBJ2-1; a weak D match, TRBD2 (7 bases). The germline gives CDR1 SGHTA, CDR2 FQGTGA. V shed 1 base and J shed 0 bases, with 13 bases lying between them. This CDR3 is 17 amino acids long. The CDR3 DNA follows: TGTGCCAGCAGCTTAATGGGAGGGGGACGCTCCTACAATGAGCAGTTCTTC. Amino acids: CASSLMGGGRSYNEQFF.

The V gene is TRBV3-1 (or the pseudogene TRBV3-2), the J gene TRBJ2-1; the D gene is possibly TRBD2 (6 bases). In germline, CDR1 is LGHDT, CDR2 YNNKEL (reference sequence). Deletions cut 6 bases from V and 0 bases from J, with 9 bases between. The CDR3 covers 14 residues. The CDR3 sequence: CASRGGFSYNEQFF. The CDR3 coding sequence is TGTGCCAGCAGAGGAGGGTTCTCCTACAATGAGCAGTTCTTC.